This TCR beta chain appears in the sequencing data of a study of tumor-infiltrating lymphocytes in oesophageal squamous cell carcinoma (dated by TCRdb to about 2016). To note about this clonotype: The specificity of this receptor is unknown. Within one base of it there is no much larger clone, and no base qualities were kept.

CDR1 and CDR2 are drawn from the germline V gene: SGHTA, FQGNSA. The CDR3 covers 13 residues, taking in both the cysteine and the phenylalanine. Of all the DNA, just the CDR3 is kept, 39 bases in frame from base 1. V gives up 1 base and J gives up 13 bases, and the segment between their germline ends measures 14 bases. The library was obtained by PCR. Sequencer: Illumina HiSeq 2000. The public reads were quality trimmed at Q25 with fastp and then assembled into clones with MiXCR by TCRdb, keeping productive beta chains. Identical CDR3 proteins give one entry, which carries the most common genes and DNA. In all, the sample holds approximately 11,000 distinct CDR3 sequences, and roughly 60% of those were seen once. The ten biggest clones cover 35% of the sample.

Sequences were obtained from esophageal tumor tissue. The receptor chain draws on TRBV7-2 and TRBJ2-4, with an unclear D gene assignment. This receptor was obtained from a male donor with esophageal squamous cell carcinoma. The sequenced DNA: TGTGCCAGCAGCTTAGGGCTTTTGGATGAGCAGTACTTC. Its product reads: CASSLGLLDEQYF. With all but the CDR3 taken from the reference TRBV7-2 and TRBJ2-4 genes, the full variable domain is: GAGVSQSPSNKVTEKGKDVELRCDPISGHTALYWYRQSLGQGLEFLIYFQGNSAPDKSGLPSDRFSAERTGGSVSTLTIQRTQQEDSAVYLCASSLGLLDEQYFGAGTRLSVL.